The present TCR beta chain was sequenced within a study of blood T cell repertoires in COVID-19. Overall study context: The origin of the acute and convalescent COVID-19 samples was the United States, Italy and Spain. T cells, B-cell-depleted T cells, or PBMCs supplied cDNA or gDNA.

The germline V gene has CDR1 MNHEY and CDR2 SVGAGI. The ends lost 0 bases at V and 6 bases at J; junction bases unmatched: 5. This CDR3 comprises 15 residues. Sequencing was performed with immunoSEQ multiplex PCR; in TCRdb, only in-frame clones are kept and a portion is missing. Seen here are approximately 350,000 clones, 86% observed once, and the top ten hold roughly 7.1%. The sequence was obtained from a woman aged 55-75 years with COVID-19, enrolled during active disease. The specimen sequenced was peripheral blood. V usage is TRBV6-5 and J usage is TRBJ1-5; 7 bases match TRBD1. CDR3 bases: TGTGCCAGCAGTTACTCCGGGACAGCCGCTCAGCCCCAGCATTTT. This translates into CASSYSGTAAQPQHF.